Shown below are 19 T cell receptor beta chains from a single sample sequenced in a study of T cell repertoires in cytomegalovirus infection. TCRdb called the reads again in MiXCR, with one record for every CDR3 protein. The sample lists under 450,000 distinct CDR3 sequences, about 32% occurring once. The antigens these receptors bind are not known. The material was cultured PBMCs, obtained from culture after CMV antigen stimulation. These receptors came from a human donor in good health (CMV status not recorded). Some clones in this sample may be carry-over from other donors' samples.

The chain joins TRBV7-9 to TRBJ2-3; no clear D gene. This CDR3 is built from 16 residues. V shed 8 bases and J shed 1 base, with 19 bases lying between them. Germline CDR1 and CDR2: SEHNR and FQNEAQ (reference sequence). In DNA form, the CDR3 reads TGTGCCAGCCGCCCCTTACACACGACTGGCACAGATACGCAGTATTTT. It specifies CASRPLHTTGTDTQYF.

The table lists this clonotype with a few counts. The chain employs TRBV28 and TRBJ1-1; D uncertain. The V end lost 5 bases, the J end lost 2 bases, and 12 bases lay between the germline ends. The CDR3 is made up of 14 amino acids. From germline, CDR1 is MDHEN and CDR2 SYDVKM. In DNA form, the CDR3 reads TGTGCCAGCAGTCCTTCGGGCCACAACACTGAAGCTTTCTTT. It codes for CASSPSGHNTEAFF.

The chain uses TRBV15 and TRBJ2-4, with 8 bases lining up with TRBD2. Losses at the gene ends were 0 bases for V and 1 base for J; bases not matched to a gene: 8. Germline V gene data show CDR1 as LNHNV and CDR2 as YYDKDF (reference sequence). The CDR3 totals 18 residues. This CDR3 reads CATSRDSGGGWAKNIQYF. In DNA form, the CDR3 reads TGTGCCACCAGCAGAGATTCGGGAGGGGGTTGGGCCAAAAACATTCAGTACTTC.

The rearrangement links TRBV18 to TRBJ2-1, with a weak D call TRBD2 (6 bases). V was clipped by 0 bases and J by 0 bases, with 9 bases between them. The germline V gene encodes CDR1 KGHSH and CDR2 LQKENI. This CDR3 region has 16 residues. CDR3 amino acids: CASSPPLTSSYNEQFF. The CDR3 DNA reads TGTGCCAGCTCACCACCGTTGACTAGCTCCTACAATGAGCAGTTCTTC. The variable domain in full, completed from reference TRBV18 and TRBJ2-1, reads NAGVMQNPRHLVRRRGQEARLRCSPMKGHSHVYWYRQLPEEGLKFMVYLQKENIIDESGMPKERFSAEFPKEGPSILRIQQVVRGDSAAYFCASSPPLTSSYNEQFFGPGTRLTVL.

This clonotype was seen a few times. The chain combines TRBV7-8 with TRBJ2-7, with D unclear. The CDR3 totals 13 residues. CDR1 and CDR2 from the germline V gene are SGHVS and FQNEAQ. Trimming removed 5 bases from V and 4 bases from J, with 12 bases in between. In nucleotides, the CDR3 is TGTGCCAGCAGCCGGTCAGGTTATTACGAGCAGTACGTC. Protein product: CASSRSGYYEQYV.

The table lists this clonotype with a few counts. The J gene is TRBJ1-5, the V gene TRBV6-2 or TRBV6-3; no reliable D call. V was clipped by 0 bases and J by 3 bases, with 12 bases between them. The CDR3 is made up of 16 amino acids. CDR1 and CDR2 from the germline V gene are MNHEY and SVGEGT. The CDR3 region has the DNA TGTGCCAGCAGTTACTCTAGGCCTCGGGACAATCAGCCCCAGCATTTT. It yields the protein CASSYSRPRDNQPQHF.

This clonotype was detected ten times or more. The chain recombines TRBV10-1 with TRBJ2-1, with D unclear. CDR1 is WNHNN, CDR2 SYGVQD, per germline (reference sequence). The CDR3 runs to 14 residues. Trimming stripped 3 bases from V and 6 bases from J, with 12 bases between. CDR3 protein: CASSEVSALNEQFF. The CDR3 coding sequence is TGCGCCAGCAGTGAAGTAAGCGCCCTCAATGAGCAGTTCTTC.

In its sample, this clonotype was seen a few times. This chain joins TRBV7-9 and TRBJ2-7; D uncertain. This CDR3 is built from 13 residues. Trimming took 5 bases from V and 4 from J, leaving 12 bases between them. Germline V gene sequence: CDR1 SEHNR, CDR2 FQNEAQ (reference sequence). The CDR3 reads CASSATADYEQYF. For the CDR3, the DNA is TGTGCCAGCAGCGCCACAGCTGATTACGAGCAGTACTTC.

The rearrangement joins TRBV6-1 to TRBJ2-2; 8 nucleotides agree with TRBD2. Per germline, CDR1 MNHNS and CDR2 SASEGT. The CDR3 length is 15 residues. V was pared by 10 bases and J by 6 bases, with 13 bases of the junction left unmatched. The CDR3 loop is CATHTGTSISGELFF. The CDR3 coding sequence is TGTGCCACCCACACCGGGACTAGTATTTCCGGGGAGCTGTTTTTT.

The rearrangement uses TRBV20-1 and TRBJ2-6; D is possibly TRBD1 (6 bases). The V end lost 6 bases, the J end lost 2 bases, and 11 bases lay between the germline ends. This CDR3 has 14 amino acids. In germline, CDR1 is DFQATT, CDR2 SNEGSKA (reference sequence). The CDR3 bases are TGCAGTGCCTTGACAGGTACTGGGGCCAACGTCCTGACTTTC. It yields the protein CSALTGTGANVLTF.

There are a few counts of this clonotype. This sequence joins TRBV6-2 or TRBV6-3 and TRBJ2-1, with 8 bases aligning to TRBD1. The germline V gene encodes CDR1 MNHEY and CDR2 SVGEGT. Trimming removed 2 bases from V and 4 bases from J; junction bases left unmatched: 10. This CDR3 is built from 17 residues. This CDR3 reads CASSYLRTGSTYNEQFF. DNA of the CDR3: TGTGCCAGCAGTTACCTAAGGACAGGGTCGACTTACAATGAGCAGTTCTTC.

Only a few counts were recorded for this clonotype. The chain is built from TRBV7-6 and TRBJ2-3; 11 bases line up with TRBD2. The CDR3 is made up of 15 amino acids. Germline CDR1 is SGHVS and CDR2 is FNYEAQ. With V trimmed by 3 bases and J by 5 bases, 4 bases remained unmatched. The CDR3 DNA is TGTGCCAGCAGCTTCCTAGCGGGAGGAAGAGATACGCAGTATTTT. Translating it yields CASSFLAGGRDTQYF.

CDR3 nucleotides: TGTGCCAGCAGTTCCGGACGGGGGCAGGCCAAAAACATTCAGTACTTC. Translation gives CASSSGRGQAKNIQYF. The V and J genes are TRBV6-1 and TRBJ2-4; D may match TRBD1 or TRBD2 (6 bases each). Germline CDR1 and CDR2: MNHNS and SASEGT. The V and J ends lost 5 bases and 1 base respectively, with 15 bases between them. This CDR3 region has 16 residues.

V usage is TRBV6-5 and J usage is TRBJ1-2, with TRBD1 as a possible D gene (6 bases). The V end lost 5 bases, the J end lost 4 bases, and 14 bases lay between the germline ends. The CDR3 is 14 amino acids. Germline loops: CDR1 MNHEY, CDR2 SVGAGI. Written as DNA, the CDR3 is TGTGCCAGCAGTCCTGGACAGAACCTCTATGGCTACACCTTC. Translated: CASSPGQNLYGYTF.

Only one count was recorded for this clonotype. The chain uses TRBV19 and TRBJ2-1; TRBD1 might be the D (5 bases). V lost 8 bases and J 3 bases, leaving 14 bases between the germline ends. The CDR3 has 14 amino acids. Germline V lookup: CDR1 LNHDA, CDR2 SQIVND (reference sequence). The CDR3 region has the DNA TGTGCCAGTGGCAACAGGAAAATCTACAATGAGCAGTTCTTC. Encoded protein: CASGNRKIYNEQFF. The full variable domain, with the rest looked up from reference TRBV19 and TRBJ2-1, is DGGITQSPKYLFRKEGQNVTLSCEQNLNHDAMYWYRQDPGQGLRLIYYSQIVNDFQKGDIAEGYSVSREKKESFPLTVTSAQKNPTAFYLCASGNRKIYNEQFFGPGTRLTVL.

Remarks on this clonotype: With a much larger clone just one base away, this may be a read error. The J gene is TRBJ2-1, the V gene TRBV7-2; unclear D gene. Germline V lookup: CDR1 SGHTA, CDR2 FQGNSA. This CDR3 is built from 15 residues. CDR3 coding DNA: TGTGCCAGCAGGTCAGGTTACGGCTCCTTCAATGAGCAGTTCTTC. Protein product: CASRSGYGSFNEQFF.

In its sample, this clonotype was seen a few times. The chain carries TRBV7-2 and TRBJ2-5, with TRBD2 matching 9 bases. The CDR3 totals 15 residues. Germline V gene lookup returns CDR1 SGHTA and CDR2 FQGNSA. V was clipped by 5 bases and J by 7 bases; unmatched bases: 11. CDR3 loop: CASSPEPAGGGTQYF. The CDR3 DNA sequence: TGTGCCAGCAGCCCAGAACCAGCGGGAGGAGGGACCCAGTACTTC.

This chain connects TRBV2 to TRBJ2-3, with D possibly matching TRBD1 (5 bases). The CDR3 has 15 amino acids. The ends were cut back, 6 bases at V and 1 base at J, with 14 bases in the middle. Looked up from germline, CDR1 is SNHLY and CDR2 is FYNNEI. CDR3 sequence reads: CASRAGHFGTDTQYF. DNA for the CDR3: TGTGCCAGCAGGGCAGGACACTTTGGCACAGATACGCAGTATTTT.

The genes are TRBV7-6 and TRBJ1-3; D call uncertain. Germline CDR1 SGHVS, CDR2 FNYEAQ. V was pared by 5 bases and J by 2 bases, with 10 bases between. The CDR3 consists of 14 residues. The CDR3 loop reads CASSRPPTGNTIYF. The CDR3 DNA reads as TGTGCCAGCAGCCGTCCTCCCACTGGAAACACCATATATTTT.